A single sample gave rise to the 25 T cell receptor beta chains below, sequenced in a study of blood T cells in healthy people across ages. A second PCR of 7 to 11 cycles used a sample-barcoded 5' primer and a J-beta primer mix. One entry per CDR3 protein, called by TCRdb with MiXCR from the 5' RACE reads. The repertoire consists of hundreds of thousands of distinct CDR3 sequences, with 45% to 50% occurring once and the leading ten covering roughly 34%. The sample taken for sequencing was blood. All receptors come from an older woman in good health.

This clonotype has only a few counts. V is TRBV7-9 and J is TRBJ2-7; D gene uncertain. This CDR3 region has 14 residues. The ends were cut back, 4 bases at V and 2 bases at J, with 12 bases in the middle. Germline CDR1 SEHNR, CDR2 FQNEAQ (reference sequence). The chain's CDR3 is CASSWTLGAYEQYF. CDR3 DNA: TGTGCCAGCAGCTGGACCTTGGGCGCCTACGAGCAGTACTTC. The whole variable domain, filled in from reference TRBV7-9 and TRBJ2-7, reads DTGVSQNPRHKITKRGQNVTFRCDPISEHNRLYWYRQTLGQGPEFLTYFQNEAQLEKSRLLSDRFSAERPKGSFSTLEIQRTEQGDSAMYLCASSWTLGAYEQYFGPGTRLTVT.

The V call is TRBV11-2, the J call TRBJ1-2; no reliable D call. The CDR3 contains 11 residues. Germline CDR1 reads SGHAT; CDR2 reads FQNNGV. Between the trimmed V and J ends, which lost 5 bases and 9 bases, there was a span of 10 bases. CDR3 protein: CASSILLSYTF. The CDR3 bases are TGTGCCAGCAGCATACTTCTTAGCTACACCTTC.

This clonotype was detected ten times or more. The J gene is TRBJ2-1, the V gene TRBV29-1; the D gene is possibly TRBD2 (5 bases). This CDR3 is 12 amino acids long. Trimming cost V 3 bases and J 8 bases, with 11 bases left between them. CDR1 SQVTM and CDR2 ANQGSEA come from the germline V gene. The CDR3 here is CSVDEIAYEQFF. Here the CDR3 DNA reads TGCAGCGTTGATGAGATAGCGTATGAGCAGTTCTTC.

This sequence joins TRBV5-6 and TRBJ2-4; no reliable D call. V was pared by 5 bases and J by 0 bases, with 6 bases between. Germline loops: CDR1 SGHDT, CDR2 YYEEEE. The CDR3 consists of 13 residues. CDR3 in amino acids: CASRILAKNIQYF. CDR3 sequence (DNA): TGTGCCAGCAGGATATTAGCCAAAAACATTCAGTACTTC.

This chain uses TRBV20-1 with TRBJ2-1; D could derive from TRBD1 or TRBD2 (5 bases each). This CDR3 contains 13 residues. Looked up from germline, CDR1 is DFQATT and CDR2 is SNEGSKA (reference sequence). Trimming removed 3 bases at V and 8 bases at J, with 14 bases between. CDR3 sequence: CSASVGGIDEQFF. The CDR3 DNA sequence: TGCAGTGCTAGTGTTGGGGGTATCGATGAGCAGTTCTTC.

This clonotype was seen many times. The rearrangement links TRBV29-1 to TRBJ2-5, with 10 positions matching TRBD1. The DNA end lines up better with TRBJ2-7; the J call may be wrong. The germline CDR1 and CDR2 sequences are SQVTM and ANQGSEA. The CDR3 totals 14 residues. CDR3: CSVALMTGGGEQYF. Written as DNA, the CDR3 is TGCAGCGTTGCGTTGATGACAGGGGGCGGCGAGCAGTACTTC.

This rearrangement joins TRBV29-1 to TRBJ2-3, with D uncertain. The CDR3 spans 12 residues. CDR1 and CDR2 (germline): SQVTM, ANQGSEA. The ends were cut back, 4 bases at V and 1 base at J, with 6 bases in the middle. CDR3 DNA sequence: TGCAGCGTTGGGGTAGGCACAGATACGCAGTATTTT. Protein product: CSVGVGTDTQYF.

V and J are TRBV12-3 or TRBV12-4 and TRBJ2-1; 11 bases align to TRBD2. With V trimmed by 6 bases and J by 5 bases, 15 bases remained unmatched. The CDR3 has 18 amino acids. The chain's CDR3 is CASSLSGRASSQHNEQFF. The DNA for the CDR3 is TGTGCCAGCAGCCTTAGCGGGAGGGCCTCGTCCCAGCACAATGAGCAGTTCTTC.

V gene TRBV6-2 or TRBV6-3 combines with J gene TRBJ2-3; perhaps D is TRBD1 or TRBD2 (5 bases each). The CDR3 length is 16 residues. Trimming pared 0 bases from V and 2 bases from J, leaving 12 bases between. CDR1 and CDR2 (germline): MNHEY, SVGEGT. This CDR3 reads CASSYSRGPSTDTQYF. The CDR3 DNA sequence: TGTGCCAGCAGTTACTCCCGGGGACCCTCCACAGATACGCAGTATTTT.

Many counts were recorded for this clonotype. The chain combines TRBV29-1 with TRBJ2-5, with 8 bases that match TRBD2. CDR3 length: 14 amino acids. The ends lost 1 base at V and 7 bases at J; junction bases unmatched: 8. Germline V gene data show CDR1 as SQVTM and CDR2 as ANQGSEA. The CDR3: CSVEVKSGSWTQYF. As DNA, the CDR3 is TGCAGCGTTGAAGTTAAGAGCGGGAGTTGGACCCAGTACTTC.

This CDR3 is CASSSKGEQYF. CDR3 nucleotide sequence: TGTGCCAGTAGCTCGAAGGGCGAGCAGTACTTC. The V gene is TRBV19, the J gene TRBJ2-5; unclear D gene. The J call is uncertain, as TRBJ2-7 better fits the DNA end. Germline V lookup: CDR1 LNHDA, CDR2 SQIVND (reference sequence). There are 11 residues in the CDR3.

V and J are TRBV29-1 and TRBJ2-1; D tentatively fits TRBD1 or TRBD2 (6 bases each). CDR1 is SQVTM and CDR2 is ANQGSEA in the germline V gene. Between the trimmed V and J ends, which lost 7 bases and 4 bases, there was a span of 11 bases. There are 12 residues in the CDR3. In nucleotides, the CDR3 is TGCAGCGATATAGGGGGGTACAATGAGCAGTTCTTC. Amino acids: CSDIGGYNEQFF.

J is TRBJ2-5 and V is TRBV3-1; 10 nucleotides match TRBD1. The J call may be in error: the DNA end matches TRBJ2-7 better. The germline V gene has CDR1 LGHDT and CDR2 YNNKEL (reference sequence). This CDR3 contains 17 residues. In DNA form, the CDR3 reads TGTGCCAGCAGCCAAGGTAATCGGGACAGGGGTCGGGACGAGCAGTACTTC. Residues: CASSQGNRDRGRDEQYF.

This clonotype was found a few times. The chain links TRBV9 to TRBJ2-7; 8 bases are shared with TRBD1. In germline, CDR1 is SGDLS, CDR2 YYNGEE. This CDR3 contains 16 residues. V lost 0 bases, J lost 2 bases, and 7 bases stayed unmatched. In DNA form, the CDR3 reads TGTGCCAGCAGCGTAGGCCTGACAGGGGATCCCTACGAGCAGTACTTC. This translates into CASSVGLTGDPYEQYF.

This clonotype showed up just once. The chain recombines TRBV20-1 with TRBJ2-1; D might be TRBD2 (6 bases). CDR1 DFQATT and CDR2 SNEGSKA come from the germline V gene (reference sequence). The CDR3 has 17 residues. V lost 6 bases and J 0 bases, leaving 21 bases between the germline ends. CDR3 in amino acids: CSARDGVGGISYNEQFF. The CDR3 DNA reads as TGCAGTGCCCGTGATGGCGTGGGAGGTATCTCCTACAATGAGCAGTTCTTC.

The chain recombines TRBV7-2 with TRBJ1-5; the match to TRBD1 covers 7 bases. The germline V gene has CDR1 SGHTA and CDR2 FQGNSA. This CDR3 region has 13 residues. With 5 bases clipped from V and 6 bases from J, the junction kept 4 bases outside the gene matches. The CDR3 coding sequence is TGTGCCAGCAGCGACAGGGAGGGTCAGCCCCAGCATTTT. This codes for CASSDREGQPQHF. The variable domain in full, with the rest retrieved from reference TRBV7-2 and TRBJ1-5, is GAGVSQSPSNKVTEKGKDVELRCDPISGHTALYWYRQSLGQGLEFLIYFQGNSAPDKSGLPSDRFSAERTGGSVSTLTIQRTQQEDSAVYLCASSDREGQPQHFGDGTRLSIL.

The DNA for the CDR3 is TGTGCCAGCTCCACTCCCAGTTACGAGCAGTACTTC. This gives the protein CASSTPSYEQYF. V usage is TRBV28 and J usage is TRBJ2-7, with no clear D. CDR3 length: 12 amino acids. The germline gives CDR1 MDHEN, CDR2 SYDVKM. Trimming took 8 bases from V and 4 from J, leaving 12 bases between them.

This chain joins TRBV20-1 and TRBJ1-2, with D possibly being TRBD1 (6 bases). CDR1 DFQATT and CDR2 SNEGSKA come from the germline V gene (reference sequence). The CDR3 contains 15 residues. V lost 3 bases to trimming and J lost 8 bases, with 22 bases between them. The CDR3 loop is CSARRAGRGLGGYTF. CDR3 coding DNA: TGCAGTGCTAGGCGGGCGGGCAGGGGCTTAGGAGGCTACACCTTC.

This rearrangement joins TRBV15 to TRBJ2-7; 9 nucleotides match TRBD2. The V and J ends lost 1 base and 0 bases, in that order; junction bases with no gene match: 10. CDR3 size: 18 residues. Germline lookup yields CDR1 LNHNV and CDR2 YYDKDF (reference sequence). CDR3 sequence (DNA): TGTGCCACCAGCAGAGGGGCTAGCGGGGAGTCCTTCTCCTACGAGCAGTACTTC. Amino acid sequence: CATSRGASGESFSYEQYF.

The CDR3 DNA is TGTGCCATCAGGGGGACAGGGGCCACCTACGAGCAGTACTTC. Translated: CAIRGTGATYEQYF. V gene TRBV10-3 combines with J gene TRBJ2-7; 10 bases fit TRBD1. Germline-derived CDR1 and CDR2 are ENHRY and SYGVKD. The CDR3 is 14 amino acids. After removal of 6 bases from V and 2 bases from J, the junction contained 4 bases not matched to a gene.

This clonotype was counted between two and nine times. The chain employs TRBV29-1 and TRBJ1-1; 7 bases line up with TRBD1. Trimming removed 5 bases from V and 0 bases from J; junction bases left unmatched: 3. Germline V lookup: CDR1 SQVTM, CDR2 ANQGSEA. This CDR3 has 13 amino acids. CDR3 nucleotide sequence: TGCAGCGTTCGACAGGGCATGAACACTGAAGCTTTCTTT. Encoded protein: CSVRQGMNTEAFF.

This clonotype was seen a few times. This chain uses TRBV7-9 with TRBJ1-2, with 7 bases matching TRBD1. Per germline, CDR1 SEHNR and CDR2 FQNEAQ (reference sequence). With 5 bases clipped from V and 2 bases from J, the junction kept 11 bases outside the gene matches. This CDR3 has 16 residues. The CDR3, as DNA: TGTGCCAGCAGCCCTCGAACAGGGGTAATAAACTATGGCTACACCTTC. Translated, it gives CASSPRTGVINYGYTF. Drawing the rest from reference TRBV7-9 and TRBJ1-2, the complete variable domain is DTGVSQNPRHKITKRGQNVTFRCDPISEHNRLYWYRQTLGQGPEFLTYFQNEAQLEKSRLLSDRFSAERPKGSFSTLEIQRTEQGDSAMYLCASSPRTGVINYGYTFGSGTRLTVV.

In regard to this clonotype: This may arise from a read error, as a much more abundant clone is one base away. The rearrangement links TRBV7-2 to TRBJ2-7; D might be TRBD2 (5 bases). This CDR3 spans 16 amino acids. The germline CDR1 and CDR2 sequences are SGHTA and FQGNSA. V gave up 1 base and J gave up 7 bases, with 20 bases separating them. The CDR3 DNA follows: TGTGCCAGCAGCTTAGGAGCGGAAGGCCCCTCGGGGGAGCAGTACTTC. Its protein is CASSLGAEGPSGEQYF.

About this clonotype itself: The junction differs from germline at one of its ends, possibly a read error. The chain recombines TRBV12-3 or TRBV12-4 with TRBJ2-1; 7 positions agree with TRBD2. The CDR3 spans 15 residues. CDR3 DNA sequence: TGTGCCAGCAGTTTTTTCGGCGGGAGATATAATGAACAGTTCTTC. Protein: CASSFFGGRYNEQFF.

The genes are TRBV29-1 and TRBJ1-2; TRBD1 is a possible D gene (5 bases). The CDR3 extends over 13 amino acids. Trimming took off 3 bases at V and 3 bases at J, with 11 bases between the two ends. Germline V lookup: CDR1 SQVTM, CDR2 ANQGSEA. The DNA for the CDR3 is TGCAGCGTTGAGGGGGGTCCCTACTATGGCTACACCTTC. Its translation: CSVEGGPYYGYTF. Full variable domain (missing parts from reference TRBV29-1 and TRBJ1-2): SAVISQKPSRDICQRGTSLTIQCQVDSQVTMMFWYRQQPGQSLTLIATANQGSEATYESGFVIDKFPISRPNLTFSTLTVSNMSPEDSSIYLCSVEGGPYYGYTFGSGTRLTVV.